This T cell receptor beta chain was profiled in a study of T cell responses to AZD1222 COVID-19 vaccine. Across the study: Pooled together were second doses at about 4 or about 12 weeks.

Whole-study findings and limits: Clonal diversity was possibly underestimated, and white British individuals and females predominated among donors.

Only in-frame clones appear in the TCRdb table, and some are missing; sequencing was by immunoSEQ multiplex PCR. This sample yields 200,000 to 300,000 clones, of which approximately 95% are seen a single time; around 0.57% belongs to the top ten. About this clone itself: What it binds is not known.

The trim removed 3 bases at V and 7 bases at J, leaving 14 bases unmatched. The germline CDR1 and CDR2 sequences are MNHEY and SMNVEV (reference sequence). This CDR3 comprises 16 residues. The sequencing used peripheral blood, collected on day 0 of AZD1222 vaccination. The V call is TRBV27, the J call TRBJ2-7, with 8 nucleotides matching TRBD1. The receptor comes from an adult in good health. CDR3 in amino acids: CASSFRGTGVVLEQYF. CDR3 DNA sequence: TGTGCCAGCAGTTTTAGGGGGACAGGAGTCGTTCTGGAGCAGTACTTC.